This TCR beta chain was recovered during a study of cytomegalovirus exposure and HLA in healthy donors. In the study overall: Assignment to the Caucasian-associated ancestry cluster applied to around 80% of the approximately 370 genotyped donors.

To note about this clone: Its specificity is not known.

The study, taken as a whole, reports: With DRB1 most and HLA-C fewest, TCR association rates differed between HLA loci in a later analysis. One variant, a missense change in DCLRE1C, was linked in a later analysis to TCR beta V- and J-gene trimming.

PCR involved 60 Vbeta and 13 Jbeta primers. Original methodology: Unique TCR beta chains numbered about 80 million in a later analysis, with 10 million to 14 million shared. Sequencing used immunoSEQ multiplex PCR; TCRdb keeps in-frame clones, though not all of them. V and J calls and clone size come straight from that table; D and trimming were deduced from the DNA. There are some 40,000 clones in the sample; around 85% occur only once, and about 2.5% lies in the top ten. The V and J ends lost 2 bases and 2 bases, in that order; junction bases with no gene match: 6. The CDR3 covers 15 residues. Germline V gives CDR1 LNHDA, CDR2 SQIVND (reference sequence).

The V gene is TRBV19, the J gene TRBJ2-7; 7 bases fit TRBD1. The sample was PBMCs. This clonotype originated in a man aged 45-65 years in good health and CMV-seronegative. This CDR3 is CASSISGQDAYEQYF. CDR3 nucleotides: TGTGCCAGTAGTATATCCGGACAGGATGCCTACGAGCAGTACTTC.